This TCR beta chain was recorded in a study of patients and donors after allogeneic stem cell transplantation. TCRdb called the RT-PCR reads again in MiXCR, with one record for every CDR3 protein. The sample lists 25,000 to 40,000 distinct CDR3 sequences; more than 35% were seen once. Germline V gene lookup returns CDR1 LNHNV and CDR2 YYDKDF (reference sequence). The CDR3 is 13 residues long. The V end lost 0 bases, the J end lost 7 bases, and 8 bases lay between the germline ends. The sequenced sample consisted of blood, either unsorted or a sorted T cell fraction (not recorded which). This clonotype was sampled from a human donor who was either an allogeneic HSCT recipient or a stem cell or donor lymphocyte infusion donor (not recorded which). It is not recorded whose cells these are; they may come from a transplant donor. The chain recombines TRBV15 with TRBJ2-3, with D hard to call. The CDR3 spells CATSRDLAYTQYF. Written as DNA, the CDR3 is TGTGCCACCAGCAGAGATCTGGCCTATACGCAGTATTTT.